This entry lists 22 T cell receptor beta chains sequenced from one sample in a study of shared T cell receptors in the human thymus. Assay: immunoSEQ multiplex PCR; the TCRdb copy retains only in-frame clones and omits some. In the table there are roughly 500,000 clones, approximately 80% of which are singletons. The same data also contributed to another study, on human thymus T cells.

The sequencing input was thymocytes. These receptors came from a boy younger than two with a congenital heart defect.

This chain links TRBV27 with TRBJ2-1, with D unresolved. This CDR3 is 17 amino acids long. CDR1 and CDR2 (germline): MNHEY, SMNVEV (reference sequence). Trimming left V 5 bases short and J 4 bases short, with 21 bases between. The chain's CDR3 is CASSPTPDRTGYNEQFF. The CDR3 region has the DNA TGTGCCAGCAGTCCTACCCCAGACCGAACCGGGTACAATGAGCAGTTCTTC.

V and J are TRBV28 and TRBJ2-3; D possibly corresponds to TRBD1 (5 bases). Germline V gene lookup returns CDR1 MDHEN and CDR2 SYDVKM. The ends were cut back, 5 bases at V and 14 bases at J, with 17 bases in the middle. This CDR3 has 12 amino acids. The CDR3 loop is CASSPPWGLLYF. Here the CDR3 DNA reads TGTGCCAGCAGTCCCCCCTGGGGCCTGTTGTATTTT. The variable domain in full, completed from reference TRBV28 and TRBJ2-3, reads DVKVTQSSRYLVKRTGEKVFLECVQDMDHENMFWYRQDPGLGLRLIYFSYDVKMKEKGDIPEGYSVSREKKERFSLILESASTNQTSMYLCASSPPWGLLYFGPGTRLTVL.

The V and J genes are TRBV10-3 and TRBJ2-3; 10 bases match TRBD2. V was pared by 7 bases and J by 5 bases, with 12 bases of the junction left unmatched. The CDR3 spans 16 residues. Per the germline V gene, CDR1 is ENHRY and CDR2 is SYGVKD. CDR3 region: CAITGTSAIGGDTQYF. CDR3 nucleotides: TGTGCCATCACCGGGACTAGCGCTATTGGGGGAGATACGCAGTATTTT.

The chain carries TRBV19 and TRBJ1-5, with 7 bases that match TRBD1. V was clipped by 3 bases and J by 4 bases; unmatched bases: 3. Germline CDR1 and CDR2: LNHDA and SQIVND (reference sequence). This CDR3 is built from 14 residues. The CDR3 DNA sequence: TGTGCCAGTAGTATGAGGGGGCCAAATCAGCCCCAGCATTTT. It translates to CASSMRGPNQPQHF.

This clone showed up just a few times. The V call is TRBV28, the J call TRBJ1-4, with TRBD1 as a possible D gene (5 bases). CDR1 is MDHEN, CDR2 SYDVKM, per germline. V was trimmed by 5 bases and J by 6 bases, leaving 10 bases between them. This CDR3 has 13 amino acids. CDR3 nucleotides: TGTGCCAGCAGTATGGACACTTATGAAAAACTGTTTTTT. Protein sequence: CASSMDTYEKLFF.

V is TRBV14 and J is TRBJ2-1; TRBD2 aligns across 11 bases. J was trimmed by 10 bases and V by 0 bases; bases with no gene match: 5. CDR3 length: 15 amino acids. From germline, CDR1 is SGHDN and CDR2 FVKESK. The CDR3 DNA follows: TGTGCCAGCAGCCAAGATGGTAGCGGGAGGGGGGAGCAGTTCTTC. Translation: CASSQDGSGRGEQFF.

The CDR3 protein is CASRGTGVNEQYF. The CDR3 DNA is TGTGCCAGCAGGGGGACAGGGGTTAACGAGCAGTACTTC. The chain couples TRBV11-3 to TRBJ2-7, with TRBD1 matching 10 bases. The CDR3 has 13 amino acids. CDR1 and CDR2 (germline): SGHNT, YENEEA. V was clipped by 6 bases and J by 5 bases; unmatched bases: 4.

V usage is TRBV7-2 and J usage is TRBJ2-1; weak D call: TRBD2 (6 bases). Deletions cut 1 base from V and 8 bases from J, with 18 bases between. CDR3 length: 16 residues. CDR1 and CDR2 from the germline V gene are SGHTA and FQGNSA. The CDR3 spells CASSLDPGERADEQFF. The DNA for the CDR3 is TGTGCCAGCAGCTTAGATCCGGGAGAGAGGGCCGATGAGCAGTTCTTC. Drawing the rest from reference TRBV7-2 and TRBJ2-1, the complete variable domain is GAGVSQSPSNKVTEKGKDVELRCDPISGHTALYWYRQSLGQGLEFLIYFQGNSAPDKSGLPSDRFSAERTGGSVSTLTIQRTQQEDSAVYLCASSLDPGERADEQFFGPGTRLTVL.

CDR3 nucleotides: TGTGCCATCAGCGGACTACCAGGGTTTGATAGCACAGATACGCAGTATTTT. It specifies CAISGLPGFDSTDTQYF. The chain recombines TRBV10-3 with TRBJ2-3; D might be TRBD2 (6 bases). V was pared by 6 bases and J by 0 bases, with 19 bases between. CDR3 length: 17 amino acids. The germline V gene encodes CDR1 ENHRY and CDR2 SYGVKD.

This clone has only a few counts. V and J are TRBV27 and TRBJ2-1, with 16 bases identical to TRBD2. Looked up from germline, CDR1 is MNHEY and CDR2 is SMNVEV (reference sequence). V dropped 4 bases and J dropped 0; count of bases not matched to a gene: 6. The CDR3 contains 19 residues. CDR3 residues: CASSSGTSGRGSSYNEQFF. The CDR3 DNA reads as TGTGCCAGCAGTTCCGGGACTAGCGGGAGGGGTAGCTCCTACAATGAGCAGTTCTTC.

The chain combines TRBV5-1 with TRBJ1-2; D uncertain. V shed 5 bases and J shed 8 bases, with 16 bases lying between them. The germline V gene has CDR1 SGHRS and CDR2 YFSETQ. The CDR3 is 13 residues long. CDR3 in amino acids: CASRFVGEGGYTF. For the CDR3, the DNA is TGCGCCAGCAGATTCGTAGGAGAGGGCGGCTACACCTTC.

The CDR3 DNA sequence: TGTGCCAGCACGCAGGGGATGGCAGATACGCAGTATTTT. As protein: CASTQGMADTQYF. The gene calls are TRBV25-1 and TRBJ2-3; TRBD1 is a possible D gene (6 bases). The CDR3 length is 13 residues. The V and J ends lost 7 bases and 4 bases respectively, with 12 bases between them. CDR1 and CDR2 (germline): MGHDK, SYGVNS. Together with reference TRBV25-1 and TRBJ2-3, the CDR3 gives the full variable domain: EADIYQTPRYLVIGTGKKITLECSQTMGHDKMYWYQQDPGMELHLIHYSYGVNSTEKGDLSSESTVSRIRTEHFPLTLESARPSHTSQYLCASTQGMADTQYFGPGTRLTVL.

The rearrangement uses TRBV5-1 and TRBJ2-3, with 11 bases fitting TRBD1. Germline trimming cut 4 bases from V and 6 bases from J; bases unmatched to any gene: 10. Germline V gives CDR1 SGHRS, CDR2 YFSETQ. The CDR3 has 16 residues. The CDR3 region has the DNA TGCGCCAGCAGCGCCACCCGGACAGGGGGCGCGGATACGCAGTATTTT. Protein product: CASSATRTGGADTQYF. Full variable domain (remainder filled in from reference TRBV5-1 and TRBJ2-3): KAGVTQTPRYLIKTRGQQVTLSCSPISGHRSVSWYQQTPGQGLQFLFEYFSETQRNKGNFPGRFSGRQFSNSRSEMNVSTLELGDSALYLCASSATRTGGADTQYFGPGTRLTVL.

This chain uses TRBV6-5 with TRBJ1-5; the D is unclear. CDR3 length: 13 amino acids. The germline V gene encodes CDR1 MNHEY and CDR2 SVGAGI. V dropped 6 bases and J dropped 4 bases, with 10 bases sitting between them. This CDR3 reads CASSPGPNQPQHF. CDR3 bases: TGTGCCAGCAGCCCGGGTCCTAATCAGCCCCAGCATTTT.

J is TRBJ2-7 and V is TRBV5-1; 9 bases align to TRBD1. The CDR3 consists of 13 residues. J was trimmed by 2 bases and V by 6 bases; bases with no gene match: 3. Germline V gene data show CDR1 as SGHRS and CDR2 as YFSETQ. The CDR3 bases are TGCGCCAGCACGTGGACAGGGGCCTACGAGCAGTACTTC. Translation gives CASTWTGAYEQYF.

This sequence joins TRBV4-3 and TRBJ2-7; D remains ambiguous. Germline V gives CDR1 LGHNA, CDR2 YSLEER. Trimming took off 0 bases at V and 3 bases at J, with 12 bases between the two ends. The CDR3 extends over 15 amino acids. The CDR3 sequence is CASSQDLVVNYEQYF. CDR3 DNA: TGCGCCAGCAGCCAAGATTTAGTAGTAAACTACGAGCAGTACTTC.

This clone was seen a handful of times. The genes are TRBV27 and TRBJ2-1; D remains unclear. Deletions cut 6 bases from V and 7 bases from J, with 19 bases between. The CDR3 runs to 15 residues. Germline lookup yields CDR1 MNHEY and CDR2 SMNVEV (reference sequence). CDR3 sequence reads: CASRALGWKPNEQFF. The CDR3 DNA sequence: TGTGCCAGCAGGGCTTTGGGCTGGAAACCTAATGAGCAGTTCTTC.

V and J are TRBV10-3 and TRBJ1-2, with 9 bases aligning to TRBD1. With 6 bases clipped from V and 2 bases from J, the junction kept 7 bases outside the gene matches. Germline CDR1 is ENHRY and CDR2 is SYGVKD. The CDR3 runs 15 residues. Here the CDR3 DNA reads TGTGCCATCAGCCTTTCGGGACAGGGAAACTATGGCTACACCTTC. Amino acid sequence: CAISLSGQGNYGYTF.

This chain joins TRBV7-2 and TRBJ2-1; 9 nucleotides line up with TRBD2. V shed 4 bases and J 7 bases; nucleotides not matched to a gene: 11. The germline gives CDR1 SGHTA, CDR2 FQGNSA. The CDR3 contains 16 residues. CDR3 protein: CASSYRFSGGNNEQFF. The CDR3 DNA follows: TGTGCCAGCAGCTACCGGTTTAGCGGGGGAAATAATGAGCAGTTCTTC.

This chain connects TRBV6-5 to TRBJ2-3; the D gene is possibly TRBD1 (5 bases). This CDR3 is built from 15 residues. V lost 2 bases to trimming and J lost 2 bases, with 11 bases between them. Germline loops: CDR1 MNHEY, CDR2 SVGAGI. The CDR3 loop is CASSYGAPSTDTQYF. CDR3 nucleotide sequence: TGTGCCAGCAGTTACGGGGCTCCGTCCACAGATACGCAGTATTTT.

This clone was picked up one time. CDR3 residues: CSVDRVSGSYNEQFF. DNA of the CDR3: TGCAGCGTTGATCGGGTTAGCGGCAGCTACAATGAGCAGTTCTTC. The chain links TRBV29-1 to TRBJ2-1; D possibly corresponds to TRBD2 (6 bases). Germline values: CDR1 SQVTM, CDR2 ANQGSEA. CDR3 size: 15 residues. V dropped 3 bases and J dropped 3 bases, with 15 bases sitting between them.

The genes are TRBV4-2 and TRBJ2-5; weak D call: TRBD1 (6 bases). In germline, CDR1 is LGHNA, CDR2 YNFKEQ. The CDR3 has 15 amino acids. Trimming took off 1 base at V and 5 bases at J, with 14 bases between the two ends. The CDR3 spells CASSQGGGPAETQYF. DNA for the CDR3: TGTGCCAGCAGCCAAGGTGGGGGCCCGGCGGAGACCCAGTACTTC.